The clone carrying this T cell receptor (beta chain) was seen only once. The antigen remains undetermined. The final CDR3 position lacks the conserved phenylalanine or tryptophan, pointing to a likely read error. The data originate from a study of breast tumors, draining lymph nodes, adjacent tissues. The study's findings and limits: Luminal-like breast cancer showed significantly greater tumor-nontumor repertoire similarity than basal-like breast cancer did. Tumor T cell lymph node origin was a supported hypothesis, not proven. Most tumor T cells seemingly derive from lymph node, then expand in tumor. Tumor repertoires ranked between lymph nodes and nontumor tissue in diversity, with V and J gene preferences.

The lymph nodes were axillary draining lymph nodes from breast cancer patients. TCRdb used MiXCR to reprocess the multiplex PCR reads, holding one entry per CDR3 protein. The table has about 180,000 distinct CDR3 sequences, roughly 35% seen once. Deletions cut 1 base from V and 10 bases from J, with 11 bases between. This CDR3 contains 14 residues. Germline-derived CDR1 and CDR2 are SGHVS and FQNEAQ. V is TRBV7-8 and J is TRBJ1-6, with D possibly matching TRBD1 (5 bases). The sequenced sample consisted of axillary lymph node tissue. The TCR sequence derives from a female donor with breast cancer. Some clones in this sample may be carry-over from other donors' samples. CDR3 DNA: TGTGCCAGCAGCTTAGGCGGGGGGGGATCACCCCTCCACCTT. Its translation: CASSLGGGGSPLHL.